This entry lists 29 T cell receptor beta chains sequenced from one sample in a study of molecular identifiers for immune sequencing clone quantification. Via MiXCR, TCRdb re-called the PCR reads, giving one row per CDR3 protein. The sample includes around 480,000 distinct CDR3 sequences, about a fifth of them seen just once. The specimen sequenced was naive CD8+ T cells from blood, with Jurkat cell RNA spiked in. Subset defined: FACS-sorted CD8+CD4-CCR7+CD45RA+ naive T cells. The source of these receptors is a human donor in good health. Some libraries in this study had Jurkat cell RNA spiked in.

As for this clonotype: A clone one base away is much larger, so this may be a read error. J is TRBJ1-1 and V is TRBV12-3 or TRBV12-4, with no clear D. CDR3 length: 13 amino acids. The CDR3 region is CASCFDPMSEAFF. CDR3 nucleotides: TGTGCCAGCTGTTTTGACCCCATGAGCGAAGCTTTCTTT.

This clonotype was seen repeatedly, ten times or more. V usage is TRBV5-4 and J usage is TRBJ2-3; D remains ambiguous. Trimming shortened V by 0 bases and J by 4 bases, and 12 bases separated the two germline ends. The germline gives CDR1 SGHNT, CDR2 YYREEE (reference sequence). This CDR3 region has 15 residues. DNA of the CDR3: TGTGCCAGCAGCTTGGCCGGCCCGGGCCCAGATACGCAGTATTTT. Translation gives CASSLAGPGPDTQYF.

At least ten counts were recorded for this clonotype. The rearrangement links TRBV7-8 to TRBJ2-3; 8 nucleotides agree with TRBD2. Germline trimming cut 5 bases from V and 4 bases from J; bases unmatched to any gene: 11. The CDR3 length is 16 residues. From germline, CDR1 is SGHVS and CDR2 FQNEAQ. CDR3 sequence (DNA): TGTGCCAGCAGCCGTTATAGCGGGGCGGGAGCAGATACGCAGTATTTT. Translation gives CASSRYSGAGADTQYF.

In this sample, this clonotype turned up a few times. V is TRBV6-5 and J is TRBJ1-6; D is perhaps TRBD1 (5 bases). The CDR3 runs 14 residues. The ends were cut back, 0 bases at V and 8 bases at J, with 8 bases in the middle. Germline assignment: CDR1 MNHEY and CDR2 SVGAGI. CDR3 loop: CASSYSGVYSPLHF. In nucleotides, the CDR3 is TGTGCCAGCAGTTACTCAGGGGTGTATTCACCCCTCCACTTT.

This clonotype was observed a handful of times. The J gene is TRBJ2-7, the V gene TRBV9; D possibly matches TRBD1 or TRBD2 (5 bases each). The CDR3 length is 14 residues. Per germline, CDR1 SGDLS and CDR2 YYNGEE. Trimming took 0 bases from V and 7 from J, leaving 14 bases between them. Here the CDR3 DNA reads TGTGCCAGCAGCGTAGGAAATCTGGGACGAGAGCAGTACTTC. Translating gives CASSVGNLGREQYF.

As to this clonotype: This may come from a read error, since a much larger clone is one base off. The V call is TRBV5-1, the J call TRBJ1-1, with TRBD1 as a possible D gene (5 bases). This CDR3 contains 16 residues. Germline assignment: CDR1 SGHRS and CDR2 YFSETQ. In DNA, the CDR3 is TGCGCCAGCAGCTTGGAAACGTCGGGGCAGAACACTGAAGCTCTCTTT. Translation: CASSLETSGQNTEALF.

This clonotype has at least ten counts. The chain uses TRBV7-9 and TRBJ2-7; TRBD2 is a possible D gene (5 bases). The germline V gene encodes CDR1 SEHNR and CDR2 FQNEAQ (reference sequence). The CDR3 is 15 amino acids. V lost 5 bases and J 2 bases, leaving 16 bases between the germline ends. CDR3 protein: CASSGTGGLTYEQYF. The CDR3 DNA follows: TGTGCCAGCAGCGGCACTGGCGGGCTCACCTACGAGCAGTACTTC.

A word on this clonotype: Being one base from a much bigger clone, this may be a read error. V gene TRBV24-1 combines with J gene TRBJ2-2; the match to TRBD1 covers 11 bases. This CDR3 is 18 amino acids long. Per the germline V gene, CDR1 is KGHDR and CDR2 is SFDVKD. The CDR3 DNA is TGTGCCACCAGTGATTTGTGGACAGGGGGCCCGAACACCGGGGAGCCGTTTTTT. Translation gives CATSDLWTGGPNTGEPFF.

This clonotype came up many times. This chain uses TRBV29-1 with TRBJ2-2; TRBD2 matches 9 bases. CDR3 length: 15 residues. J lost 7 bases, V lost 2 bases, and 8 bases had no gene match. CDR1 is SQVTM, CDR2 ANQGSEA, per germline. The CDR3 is CSVELGGGAFGELFF. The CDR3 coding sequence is TGCAGCGTTGAACTTGGCGGGGGGGCCTTCGGGGAGCTGTTTTTT.

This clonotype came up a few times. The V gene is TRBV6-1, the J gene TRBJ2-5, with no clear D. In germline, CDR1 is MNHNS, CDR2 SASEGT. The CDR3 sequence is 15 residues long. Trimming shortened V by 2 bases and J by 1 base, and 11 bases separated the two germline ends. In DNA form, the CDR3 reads TGTGCCAGCAGTGAATATGTGACCCTCCAAGAGACCCAGTACTTC. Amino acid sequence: CASSEYVTLQETQYF.

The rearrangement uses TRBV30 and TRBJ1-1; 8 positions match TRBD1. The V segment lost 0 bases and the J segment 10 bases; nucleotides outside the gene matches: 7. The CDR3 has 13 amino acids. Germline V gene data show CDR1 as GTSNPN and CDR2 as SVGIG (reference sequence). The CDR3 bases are TGTGCCTGGAGTGTACAAGGACAGGGTTCAGCTTTCTTT. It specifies CAWSVQGQGSAFF. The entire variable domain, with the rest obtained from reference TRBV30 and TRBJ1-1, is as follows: SQTIHQWPATLVQPVGSPLSLECTVEGTSNPNLYWYRQAAGRGLQLLFYSVGIGQISSEVPQNLSASRPQDRQFILSSKKLLLSDSGFYLCAWSVQGQGSAFFGQGTRLTVV.

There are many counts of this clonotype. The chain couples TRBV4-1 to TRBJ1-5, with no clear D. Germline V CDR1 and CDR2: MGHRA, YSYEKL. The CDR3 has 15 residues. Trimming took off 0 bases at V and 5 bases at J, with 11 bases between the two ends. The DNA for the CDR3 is TGCGCCAGCAGCCAAGATTATACGGACGATCAGCCCCAGCATTTT. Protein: CASSQDYTDDQPQHF.

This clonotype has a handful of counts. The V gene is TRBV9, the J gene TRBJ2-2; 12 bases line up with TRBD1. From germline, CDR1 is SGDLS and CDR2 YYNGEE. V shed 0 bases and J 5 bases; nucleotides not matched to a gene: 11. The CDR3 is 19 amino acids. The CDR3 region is CASSVAWGQGASGTGELFF. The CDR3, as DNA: TGTGCCAGCAGCGTAGCTTGGGGACAGGGGGCGTCGGGGACCGGGGAGCTGTTTTTT.

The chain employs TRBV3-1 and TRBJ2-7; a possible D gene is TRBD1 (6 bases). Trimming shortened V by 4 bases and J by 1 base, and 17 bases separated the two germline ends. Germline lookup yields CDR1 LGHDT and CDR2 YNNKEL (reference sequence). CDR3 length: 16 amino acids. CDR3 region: CASSPSQTGRSYEQYF. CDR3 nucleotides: TGTGCCAGCAGCCCCTCACAGACAGGTCGGTCCTACGAGCAGTACTTC.

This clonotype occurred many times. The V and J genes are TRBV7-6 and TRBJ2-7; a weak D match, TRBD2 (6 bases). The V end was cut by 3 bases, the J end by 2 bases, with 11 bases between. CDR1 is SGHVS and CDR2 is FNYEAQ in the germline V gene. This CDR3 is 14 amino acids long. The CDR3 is CASSLGLTTYEQYF. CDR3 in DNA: TGTGCCAGCAGCTTGGGACTCACCACCTACGAGCAGTACTTC.

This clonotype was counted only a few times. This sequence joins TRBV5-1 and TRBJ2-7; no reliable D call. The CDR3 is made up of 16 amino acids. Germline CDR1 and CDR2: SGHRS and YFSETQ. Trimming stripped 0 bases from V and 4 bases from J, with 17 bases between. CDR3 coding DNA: TGCGCCAGCAGCTTGGACCCCGCTGACGGGTCTTACGAGCAGTACTTC. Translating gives CASSLDPADGSYEQYF.

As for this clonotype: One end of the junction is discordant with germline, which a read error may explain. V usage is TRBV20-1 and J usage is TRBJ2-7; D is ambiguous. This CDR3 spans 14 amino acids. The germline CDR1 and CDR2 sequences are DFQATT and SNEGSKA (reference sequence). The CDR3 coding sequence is TGCGGTGCTAGTGGACCTTTACAAGGCTACGAGCAGTACTTC. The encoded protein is CGASGPLQGYEQYF.

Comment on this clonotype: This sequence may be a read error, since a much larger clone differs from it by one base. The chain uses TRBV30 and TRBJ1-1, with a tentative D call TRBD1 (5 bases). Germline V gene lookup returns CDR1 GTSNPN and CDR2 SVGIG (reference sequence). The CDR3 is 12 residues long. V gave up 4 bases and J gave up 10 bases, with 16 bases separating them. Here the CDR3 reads CAWTKRVRGAFF. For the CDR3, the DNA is TGTGCCTGGACAAAAAGGGTTAGGGGAGCTTTCTTT.

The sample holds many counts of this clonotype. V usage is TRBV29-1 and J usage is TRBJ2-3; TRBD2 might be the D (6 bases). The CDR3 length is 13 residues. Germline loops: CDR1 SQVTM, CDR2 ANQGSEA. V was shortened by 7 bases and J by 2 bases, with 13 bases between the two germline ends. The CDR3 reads CSARDGITDTQYF. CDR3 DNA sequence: TGCAGCGCGCGGGACGGCATCACAGATACGCAGTATTTT.

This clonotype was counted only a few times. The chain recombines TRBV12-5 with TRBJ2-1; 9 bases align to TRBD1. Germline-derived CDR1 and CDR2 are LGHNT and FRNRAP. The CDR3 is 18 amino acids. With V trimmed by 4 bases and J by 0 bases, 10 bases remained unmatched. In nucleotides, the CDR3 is TGTGCTAGTGGTTCCTCAAGGGGGACAGGGAGCTCCTACAATGAGCAGTTCTTC. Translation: CASGSSRGTGSSYNEQFF.

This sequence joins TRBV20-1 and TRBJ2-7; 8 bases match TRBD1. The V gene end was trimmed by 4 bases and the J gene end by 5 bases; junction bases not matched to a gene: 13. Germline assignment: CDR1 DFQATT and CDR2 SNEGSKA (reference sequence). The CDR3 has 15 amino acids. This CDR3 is CSATQTDRGTHEQYF. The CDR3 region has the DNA TGCAGTGCTACTCAAACTGACAGGGGTACCCACGAGCAGTACTTC.

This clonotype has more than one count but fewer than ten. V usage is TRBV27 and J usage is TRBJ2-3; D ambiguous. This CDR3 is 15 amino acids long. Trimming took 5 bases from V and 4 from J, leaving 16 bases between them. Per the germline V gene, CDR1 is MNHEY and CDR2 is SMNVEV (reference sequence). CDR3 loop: CASSTSGVQADTQYF. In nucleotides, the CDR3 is TGTGCCAGCAGTACGTCAGGAGTTCAGGCAGATACGCAGTATTTT.

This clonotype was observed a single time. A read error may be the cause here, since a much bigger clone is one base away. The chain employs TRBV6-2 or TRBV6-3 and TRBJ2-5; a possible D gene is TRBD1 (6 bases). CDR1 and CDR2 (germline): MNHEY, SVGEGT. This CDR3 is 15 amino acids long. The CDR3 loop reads CASSSLRQEQETRYF. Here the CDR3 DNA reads TGTGCCAGCAGTTCCCTAAGACAGGAACAAGAGACCCGGTACTTC.

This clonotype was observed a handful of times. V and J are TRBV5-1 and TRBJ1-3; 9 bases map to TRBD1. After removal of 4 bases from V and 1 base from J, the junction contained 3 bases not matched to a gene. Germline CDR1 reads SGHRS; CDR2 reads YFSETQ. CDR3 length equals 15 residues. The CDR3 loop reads CASSLDRGSGNTIYF. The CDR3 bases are TGCGCCAGCAGCCTGGACAGGGGATCTGGAAACACCATATATTTT. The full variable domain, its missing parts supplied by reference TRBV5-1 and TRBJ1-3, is KAGVTQTPRYLIKTRGQQVTLSCSPISGHRSVSWYQQTPGQGLQFLFEYFSETQRNKGNFPGRFSGRQFSNSRSEMNVSTLELGDSALYLCASSLDRGSGNTIYFGEGSWLTVV.

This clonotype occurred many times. The CDR3: CASRGLAGEQYF. The CDR3 bases are TGTGCCAGCCGAGGACTAGCGGGGGAGCAGTACTTC. The V call is TRBV12-3 or TRBV12-4, the J call TRBJ2-7; 12 bases line up with TRBD2. The CDR3 totals 12 residues. Germline trimming cut 8 bases from V and 7 bases from J; bases unmatched to any gene: 3.

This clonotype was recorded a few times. CDR3 coding DNA: TGTGCCAGCAGTTACATCGAAGGACTAGCGGGAGTTTGGAAGGGTTACAATGAGCAGTTCTTC. This encodes CASSYIEGLAGVWKGYNEQFF. The chain combines TRBV12-3 or TRBV12-4 with TRBJ2-1; 13 bases align to TRBD2. The V segment lost 4 bases and the J segment 4 bases; nucleotides outside the gene matches: 19. This CDR3 region has 21 residues.

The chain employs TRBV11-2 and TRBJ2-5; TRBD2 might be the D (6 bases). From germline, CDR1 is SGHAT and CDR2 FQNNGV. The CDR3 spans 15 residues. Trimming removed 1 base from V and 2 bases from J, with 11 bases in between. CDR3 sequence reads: CASSLAAGSQETQYF. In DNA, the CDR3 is TGTGCCAGCAGCTTAGCTGCGGGATCGCAAGAGACCCAGTACTTC.

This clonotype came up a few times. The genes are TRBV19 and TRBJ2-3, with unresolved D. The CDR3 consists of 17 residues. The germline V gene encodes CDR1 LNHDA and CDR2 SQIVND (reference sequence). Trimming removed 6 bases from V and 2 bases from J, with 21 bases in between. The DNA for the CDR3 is TGTGCCAGTAGCCCCGTTTTTGGGTACGATTACACAGATACGCAGTATTTT. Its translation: CASSPVFGYDYTDTQYF.

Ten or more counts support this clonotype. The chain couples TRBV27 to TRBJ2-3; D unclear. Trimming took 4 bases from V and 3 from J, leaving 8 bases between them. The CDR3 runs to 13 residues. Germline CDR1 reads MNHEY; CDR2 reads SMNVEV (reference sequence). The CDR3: CASSSPPTDTQYF. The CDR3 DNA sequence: TGTGCCAGCAGTTCCCCCCCGACAGATACGCAGTATTTT.